The entry below gives a single T cell receptor (beta chain) sequence along with its context. Treatment noted: some 20 received Ad26.COV2.S at low or high dose, single or two shots; 5 received placebo; per-sample allocation not given. Material that was analyzed had been drawn on day 63 after the first vaccine or placebo injection. TCRdb's copy holds only in-frame clones and misses some; the assay was immunoSEQ multiplex PCR. The sample consists of 440,000 or so clones, less than 95% of them appearing once. This entry is derived from a study of Ad26.COV2.S vaccination and SARS-CoV-2 variants. Losses at the gene ends were 5 bases for V and 1 base for J; bases not matched to a gene: 6. CDR1 and CDR2 from the germline V gene are SGHKS and YYEKEE (reference sequence). The CDR3 contains 16 residues.

This TCR came from a person between 18 and 60 years old who received the Ad26.COV2.S COVID-19 vaccine or a placebo. Sequenced here: peripheral blood, sampled in a trial of Ad26.COV2.S vaccine versus placebo. The genes are TRBV5-5 and TRBJ2-2, with TRBD2 identical over 9 bases. CDR3 sequence: CASSPRTSENTGELFF. CDR3 sequence (DNA): TGTGCCAGCAGTCCCCGGACTAGCGAGAACACCGGGGAGCTGTTTTTT.